The clone carrying this TCR beta chain was observed a few times. Template material for TCR beta VDJ and CDR3 profiling consisted of genomic DNA. MiXCR, run by TCRdb on the reads, gives a single entry per CDR3 protein. This repertoire shows some 200,000 distinct CDR3 sequences, 34% found once; its top ten account for more than 0.95%. This specimen belongs to a study of CD8+CD57+ T cells in acquired aplastic anemia. The clonotype was recovered from a human donor in good health, serving as a control. Sequencing input: sorted CD4+, CD8+, or CD8+CD57+ T cells (not recorded which) from PBMCs.

The CDR3 reads CASSPYGSDANYGYTF. CDR3 in DNA: TGTGCCAGCTCACCATATGGATCCGACGCGAACTATGGCTACACCTTC. The chain combines TRBV18 with TRBJ1-2; D gene uncertain. Germline V gives CDR1 KGHSH, CDR2 LQKENI. Trimming cost V 2 bases and J 2 bases, with 15 bases left between them. The length of the CDR3 is 16 residues.